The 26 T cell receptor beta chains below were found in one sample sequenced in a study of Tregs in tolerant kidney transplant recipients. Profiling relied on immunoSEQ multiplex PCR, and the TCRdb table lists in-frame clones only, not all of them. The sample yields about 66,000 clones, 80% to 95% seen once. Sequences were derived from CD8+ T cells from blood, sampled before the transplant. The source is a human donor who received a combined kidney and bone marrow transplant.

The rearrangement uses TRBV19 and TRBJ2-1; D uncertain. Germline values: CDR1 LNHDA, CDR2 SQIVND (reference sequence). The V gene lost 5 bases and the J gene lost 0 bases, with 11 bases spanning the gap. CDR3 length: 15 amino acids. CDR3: CASSVLTGSYNEQFF. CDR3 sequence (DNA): TGTGCCAGTAGTGTCCTTACGGGCTCCTACAATGAGCAGTTCTTC. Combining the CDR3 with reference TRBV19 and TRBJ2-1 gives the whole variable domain DGGITQSPKYLFRKEGQNVTLSCEQNLNHDAMYWYRQDPGQGLRLIYYSQIVNDFQKGDIAEGYSVSREKKESFPLTVTSAQKNPTAFYLCASSVLTGSYNEQFFGPGTRLTVL.

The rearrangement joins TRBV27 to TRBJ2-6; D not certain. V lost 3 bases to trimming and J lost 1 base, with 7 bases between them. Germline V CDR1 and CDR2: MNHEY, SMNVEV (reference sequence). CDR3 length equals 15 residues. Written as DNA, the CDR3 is TGTGCCAGCAGTTTGTCCGTTTCTGGGGCCAACGTCCTGACTTTC. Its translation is CASSLSVSGANVLTF.

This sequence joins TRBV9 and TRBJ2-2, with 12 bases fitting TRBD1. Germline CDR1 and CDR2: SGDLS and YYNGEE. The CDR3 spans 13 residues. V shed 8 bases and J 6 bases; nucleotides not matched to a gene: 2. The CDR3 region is CASGTGGSGELFF. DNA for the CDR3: TGTGCCAGTGGGACAGGGGGCTCCGGGGAGCTGTTTTTT.

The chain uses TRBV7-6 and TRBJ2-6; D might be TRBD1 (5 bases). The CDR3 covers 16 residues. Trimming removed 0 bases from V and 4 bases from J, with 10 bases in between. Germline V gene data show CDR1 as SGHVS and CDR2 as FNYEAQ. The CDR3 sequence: CASSLAAGYGANVLTF. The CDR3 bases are TGTGCCAGCAGCTTAGCGGCAGGGTACGGGGCCAACGTCCTGACTTTC.

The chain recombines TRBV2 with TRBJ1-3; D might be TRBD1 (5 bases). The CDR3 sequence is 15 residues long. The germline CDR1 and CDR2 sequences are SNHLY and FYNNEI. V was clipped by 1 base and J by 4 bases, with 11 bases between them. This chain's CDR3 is CASSEGAGRGNTIYF. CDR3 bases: TGTGCCAGCAGTGAAGGGGCAGGGAGGGGAAACACCATATATTTT.

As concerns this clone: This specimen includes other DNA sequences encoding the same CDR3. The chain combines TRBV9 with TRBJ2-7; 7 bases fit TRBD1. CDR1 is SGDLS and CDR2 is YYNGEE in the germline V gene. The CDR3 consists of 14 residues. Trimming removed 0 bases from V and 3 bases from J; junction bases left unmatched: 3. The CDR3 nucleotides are TGTGCCAGCAGCGTAGGGGCAGGGGGCTACGAGCAGTACTTC. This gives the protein CASSVGAGGYEQYF.

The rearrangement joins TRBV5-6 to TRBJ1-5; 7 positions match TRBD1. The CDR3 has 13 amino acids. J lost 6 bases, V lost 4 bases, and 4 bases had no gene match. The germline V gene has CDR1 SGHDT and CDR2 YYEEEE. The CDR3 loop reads CASSRQGVQPQHF. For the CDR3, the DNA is TGTGCCAGCAGCAGACAGGGAGTTCAGCCCCAGCATTTT.

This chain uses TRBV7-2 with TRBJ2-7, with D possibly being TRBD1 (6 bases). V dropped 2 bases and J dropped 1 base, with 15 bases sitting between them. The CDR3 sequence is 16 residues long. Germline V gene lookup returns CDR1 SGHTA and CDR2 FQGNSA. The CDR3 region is CASSLFSGGSSYEQYF. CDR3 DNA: TGTGCCAGCAGCTTATTTTCTGGGGGCAGTTCCTACGAGCAGTACTTC.

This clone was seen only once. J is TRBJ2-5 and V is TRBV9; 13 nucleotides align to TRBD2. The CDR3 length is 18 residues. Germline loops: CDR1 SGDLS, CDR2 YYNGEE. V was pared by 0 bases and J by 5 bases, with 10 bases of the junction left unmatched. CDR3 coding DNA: TGTGCCAGCAGCGTAGAGATTCGACCGGGACTAGCGGGGGAGACCCAGTACTTC. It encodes CASSVEIRPGLAGETQYF.

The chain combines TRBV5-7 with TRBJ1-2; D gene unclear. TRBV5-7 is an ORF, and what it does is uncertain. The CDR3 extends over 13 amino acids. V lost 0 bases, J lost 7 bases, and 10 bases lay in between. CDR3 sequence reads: CASSLANGPGYTF. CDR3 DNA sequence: TGTGCCAGCAGCTTGGCCAACGGTCCTGGCTACACCTTC.

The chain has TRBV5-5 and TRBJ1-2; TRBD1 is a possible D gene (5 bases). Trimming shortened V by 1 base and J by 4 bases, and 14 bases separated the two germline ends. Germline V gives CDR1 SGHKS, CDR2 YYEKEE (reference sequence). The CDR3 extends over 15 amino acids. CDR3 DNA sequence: TGTGCCAGCAGCTTGAGGGAGCAGGGACTCTATGGCTACACCTTC. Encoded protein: CASSLREQGLYGYTF. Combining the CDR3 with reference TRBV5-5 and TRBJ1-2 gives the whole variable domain DAGVTQSPTHLIKTRGQQVTLRCSPISGHKSVSWYQQVLGQGPQFIFQYYEKEERGRGNFPDRFSARQFPNYSSELNVNALLLGDSALYLCASSLREQGLYGYTFGSGTRLTVV.

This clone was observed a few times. The CDR3 region has the DNA TGTGCCAGCAGTTACGGAGGCACTGAAGCTTTCTTT. This sequence encodes CASSYGGTEAFF. The chain employs TRBV6-6 and TRBJ1-1; D is uncertain. Per the germline V gene, CDR1 is MNHNY and CDR2 is SVGAGI (reference sequence). The CDR3 sequence is 12 residues long. V was pared by 2 bases and J by 4 bases, with 5 bases between.

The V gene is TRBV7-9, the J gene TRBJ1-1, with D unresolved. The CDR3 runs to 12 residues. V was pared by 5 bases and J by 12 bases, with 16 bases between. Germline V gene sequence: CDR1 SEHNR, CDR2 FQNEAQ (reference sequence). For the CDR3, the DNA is TGTGCCAGCAGCCCCGGCGGGCGAACGTCTTTCTTT. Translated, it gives CASSPGGRTSFF.

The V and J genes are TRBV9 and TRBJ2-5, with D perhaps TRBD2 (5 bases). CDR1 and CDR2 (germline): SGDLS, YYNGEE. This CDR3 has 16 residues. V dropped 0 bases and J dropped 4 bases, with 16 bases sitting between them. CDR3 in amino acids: CASSVGSRVAGETQYF. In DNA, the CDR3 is TGTGCCAGCAGCGTAGGTTCGAGGGTAGCTGGAGAGACCCAGTACTTC.

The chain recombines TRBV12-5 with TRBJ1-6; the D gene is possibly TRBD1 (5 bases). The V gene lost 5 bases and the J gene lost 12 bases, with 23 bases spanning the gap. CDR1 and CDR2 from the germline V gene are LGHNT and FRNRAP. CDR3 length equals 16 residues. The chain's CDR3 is CASGQPLYFEGLPLHF. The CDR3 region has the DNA TGTGCTAGTGGTCAACCTTTGTATTTTGAGGGACTACCCCTCCACTTT.

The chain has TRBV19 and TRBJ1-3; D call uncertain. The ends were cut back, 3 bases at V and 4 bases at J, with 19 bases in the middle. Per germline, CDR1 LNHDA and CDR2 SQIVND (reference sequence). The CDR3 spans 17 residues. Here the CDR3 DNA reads TGTGCCAGTAGTATTATAGGCGGTCCGGGATTCGGAAACACCATATATTTT. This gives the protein CASSIIGGPGFGNTIYF.

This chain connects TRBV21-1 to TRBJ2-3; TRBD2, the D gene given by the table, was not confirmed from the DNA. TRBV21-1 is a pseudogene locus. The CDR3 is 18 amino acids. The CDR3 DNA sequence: TGTGCCAGCAGCAAACCCCAACTAGCGGGAGAGGGAAGAAATACGCAGTATTTT. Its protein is CASSKPQLAGEGRNTQYF.

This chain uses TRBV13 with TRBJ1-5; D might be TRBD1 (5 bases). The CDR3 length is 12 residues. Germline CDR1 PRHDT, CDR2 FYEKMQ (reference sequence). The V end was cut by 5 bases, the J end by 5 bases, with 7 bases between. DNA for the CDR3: TGTGCCAGCAGCCAGGGTGATCAGCCCCAGCATTTT. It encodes CASSQGDQPQHF. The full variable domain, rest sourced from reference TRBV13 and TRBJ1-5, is AAGVIQSPRHLIKEKRETATLKCYPIPRHDTVYWYQQGPGQDPQFLISFYEKMQSDKGSIPDRFSAQQFSDYHSELNMSSLELGDSALYFCASSQGDQPQHFGDGTRLSIL.

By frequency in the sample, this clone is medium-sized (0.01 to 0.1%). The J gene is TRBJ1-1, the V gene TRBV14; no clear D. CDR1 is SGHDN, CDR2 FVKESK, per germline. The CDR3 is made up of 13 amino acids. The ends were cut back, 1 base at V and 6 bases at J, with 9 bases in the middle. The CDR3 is CASSQGGLAEAFF. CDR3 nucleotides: TGTGCCAGCAGCCAAGGCGGTCTCGCTGAAGCTTTCTTT.

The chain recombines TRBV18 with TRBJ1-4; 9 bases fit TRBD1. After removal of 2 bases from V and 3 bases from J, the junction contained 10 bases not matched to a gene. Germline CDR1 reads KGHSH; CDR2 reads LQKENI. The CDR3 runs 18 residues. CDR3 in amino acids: CASSPSPGQGTANEKLFF. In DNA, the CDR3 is TGTGCCAGCTCACCATCCCCGGGACAGGGTACAGCTAATGAAAAACTGTTTTTT.

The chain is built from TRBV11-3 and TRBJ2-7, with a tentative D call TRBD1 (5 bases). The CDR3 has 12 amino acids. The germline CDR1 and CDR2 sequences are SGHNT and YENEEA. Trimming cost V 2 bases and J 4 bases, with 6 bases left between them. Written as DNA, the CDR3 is TGTGCCAGCAGCTTAAGGGGTTACGAGCAGTACTTC. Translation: CASSLRGYEQYF.

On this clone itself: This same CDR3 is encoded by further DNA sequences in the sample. The CDR3 region is CASSLGQGSSPLHF. The CDR3, as DNA: TGTGCCAGCAGCTTGGGACAAGGCTCTTCACCCCTCCACTTT. V gene TRBV5-6 combines with J gene TRBJ1-6; D remains unclear. V lost 0 bases and J 9 bases, leaving 10 bases between the germline ends. The CDR3 is 14 amino acids. The germline gives CDR1 SGHDT, CDR2 YYEEEE.

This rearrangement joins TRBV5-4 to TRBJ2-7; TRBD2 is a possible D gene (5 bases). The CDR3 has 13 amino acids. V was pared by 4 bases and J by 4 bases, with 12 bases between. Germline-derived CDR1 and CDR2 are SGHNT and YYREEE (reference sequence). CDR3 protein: CASSLRTSYEQYF. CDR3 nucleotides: TGTGCCAGCAGCCTAAGAACTAGTTACGAGCAGTACTTC. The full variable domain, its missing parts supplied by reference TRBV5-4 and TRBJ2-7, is ETGVTQSPTHLIKTRGQQVTLRCSSQSGHNTVSWYQQALGQGPQFIFQYYREEENGRGNFPPRFSGLQFPNYSSELNVNALELDDSALYLCASSLRTSYEQYFGPGTRLTVT.

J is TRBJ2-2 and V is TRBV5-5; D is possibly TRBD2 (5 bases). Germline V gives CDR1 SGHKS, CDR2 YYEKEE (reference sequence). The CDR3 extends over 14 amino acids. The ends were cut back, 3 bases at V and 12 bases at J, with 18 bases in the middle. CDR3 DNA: TGTGCCAGCAGCTCAGGACTTTCCGAGTACAAGCTGTTTTTT. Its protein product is CASSSGLSEYKLFF.

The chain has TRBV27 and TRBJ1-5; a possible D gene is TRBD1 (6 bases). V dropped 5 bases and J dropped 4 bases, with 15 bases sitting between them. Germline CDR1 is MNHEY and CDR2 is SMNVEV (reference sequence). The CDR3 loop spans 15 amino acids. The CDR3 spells CASSTRQEINQPQHF. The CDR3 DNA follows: TGTGCCAGCAGTACAAGACAGGAGATTAATCAGCCCCAGCATTTT.

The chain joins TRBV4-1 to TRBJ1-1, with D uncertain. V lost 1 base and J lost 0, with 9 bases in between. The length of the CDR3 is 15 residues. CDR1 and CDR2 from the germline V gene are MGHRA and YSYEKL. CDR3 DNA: TGCGCCAGCAGCCAAGTCGCGGGGTTGAACACTGAAGCTTTCTTT. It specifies CASSQVAGLNTEAFF.